This T cell receptor (beta chain) is drawn from a study of blood T cells in healthy people across ages. The study's findings and limits: Donor CMV status was unknown, possibly confounding expanded clonotype changes. Estimated diversity, derived from one million T cells, was regarded as an underestimate. Older age coincided with a roughly linear decline in TCR beta diversity per million T cells.

On this clonotype itself: Its antigen is unknown.

It was with a sample-barcoded 5' primer and a J-beta primer mix that a second PCR of roughly 7 to 12 cycles was run. A template-switch adaptor containing 12 random nucleotides labeled each cDNA molecule. TCRdb re-called the 5' RACE reads with MiXCR, one entry per CDR3 protein. The data show about 290,000 distinct CDR3 sequences, around 27% seen once. The CDR3 has 14 residues. V lost 0 bases and J lost 6, with 9 bases in between. CDR1 is SGHRS, CDR2 YFSETQ, per germline. Sample: blood. V is TRBV5-1 and J is TRBJ1-4; no firm D call. The sequence came from a woman between 65 and 79 years old in good health. In nucleotides, the CDR3 is TGCGCCAGCAGCTTGGGAGGCGCCGATGAAAAACTGTTTTTT. Amino acid sequence: CASSLGGADEKLFF.